The 20 T cell receptor beta chains below were found in one sample sequenced in a study of blood T cell repertoires in COVID-19. Assay: immunoSEQ multiplex PCR; the TCRdb copy retains only in-frame clones and omits some. The table shows around 200,000 clones, with over 80% occurring only once. The sequenced material came from PBMCs or T cells enriched from blood (not recorded which). The receptors shown here come from a man aged 25-45 years who had recovered from COVID-19.

The chain has TRBV11-2 and TRBJ2-1, with 7 bases matching TRBD2. Germline loops: CDR1 SGHAT, CDR2 FQNNGV. Germline trimming cut 8 bases from V and 1 base from J; bases unmatched to any gene: 2. CDR3 length: 13 amino acids. CDR3 bases: TGTGCCAGCCGCGGGAGATCCTACAATGAGCAGTTCTTC. This gives the protein CASRGRSYNEQFF.

This chain links TRBV6-5 with TRBJ2-1; D is unresolved. V was clipped by 8 bases and J by 5 bases, with 13 bases between them. Germline V gene lookup returns CDR1 MNHEY and CDR2 SVGAGI. The CDR3 sequence is 13 residues long. CDR3 nucleotide sequence: TGTGCCAGCGCCGAATTGGCAGACAATGAGCAGTTCTTC. It is translated as CASAELADNEQFF.

The chain uses TRBV12-3 or TRBV12-4 and TRBJ1-2, with D maybe TRBD1 (6 bases). This CDR3 region has 11 residues. The V end lost 8 bases, the J end lost 6 bases, and 10 bases lay between the germline ends. CDR3 nucleotides: TGTGCCAGCGGCACAGGGCATGGCTACACCTTC. Translating gives CASGTGHGYTF.

This rearrangement joins TRBV5-4 to TRBJ2-3; 9 bases fit TRBD1. This CDR3 is built from 14 residues. The germline V gene has CDR1 SGHNT and CDR2 YYREEE (reference sequence). V lost 7 bases, J lost 3 bases, and 6 bases stayed unmatched. The CDR3 protein is CASRRTGETDTQYF. The CDR3 DNA reads TGTGCCAGCCGTAGGACAGGGGAGACAGATACGCAGTATTTT.

This clone was found once. This chain connects TRBV30 to TRBJ1-3, with D perhaps matching TRBD1 (5 bases). This CDR3 comprises 15 residues. The V and J ends lost 1 base and 0 bases respectively, with 10 bases between them. Per germline, CDR1 GTSNPN and CDR2 SVGIG (reference sequence). The CDR3 DNA reads TGTGCCTGGAGTGGGGGGGGTTTCTCTGGAAACACCATATATTTT. This codes for CAWSGGGFSGNTIYF.

In regard to this clone: One end of the junction is discordant with germline, which a read error may explain. J is TRBJ2-3 and V is TRBV3-1 (or the pseudogene TRBV3-2); tentatively, D is TRBD2 (6 bases). CDR1 and CDR2 from the germline V gene are LGHDT and YNNKEL (reference sequence). This CDR3 is 12 amino acids long. This CDR3 reads CASSQAGTVEYF. The CDR3 DNA sequence: TGTGCCAGCAGTCAAGCCGGGACTGTGGAGTATTTT.

The chain is built from TRBV30 and TRBJ2-2; no reliable D call. The CDR3 contains 13 residues. Germline values: CDR1 GTSNPN, CDR2 SVGIG (reference sequence). V lost 1 base to trimming and J lost 6 bases, with 9 bases between them. This CDR3 reads CAWSDSLAGELFF. CDR3 nucleotides: TGTGCCTGGAGTGATAGTCTGGCCGGGGAGCTGTTTTTT.

This rearrangement joins TRBV2 to TRBJ2-1; 7 bases align to TRBD2. V was clipped by 6 bases and J by 9 bases; unmatched bases: 8. The CDR3 contains 13 residues. Germline V gene lookup returns CDR1 SNHLY and CDR2 FYNNEI. The CDR3 spells CASSSYGTTEQFF. CDR3 sequence (DNA): TGTGCCAGCAGCTCCTATGGGACTACTGAGCAGTTCTTC.

This clone was detected only once. The gene calls are TRBV9 and TRBJ2-3, with 9 bases fitting TRBD2. The junction had 5 bases not matched to a gene; V was cut back by 2 bases and J by 4 bases. Germline V gene lookup returns CDR1 SGDLS and CDR2 YYNGEE. This CDR3 has 15 amino acids. This CDR3 is CASSVGGRAPDTQYF. DNA of the CDR3: TGTGCCAGCAGCGTGGGCGGGAGGGCCCCAGATACGCAGTATTTT. Full variable domain (missing parts from reference TRBV9 and TRBJ2-3): DSGVTQTPKHLITATGQRVTLRCSPRSGDLSVYWYQQSLDQGLQFLIQYYNGEERAKGNILERFSAQQFPDLHSELNLSSLELGDSALYFCASSVGGRAPDTQYFGPGTRLTVL.

V is TRBV27 and J is TRBJ2-7, with 9 nucleotides matching TRBD2. The V gene end was trimmed by 0 bases and the J gene end by 2 bases; junction bases not matched to a gene: 5. Germline V lookup: CDR1 MNHEY, CDR2 SMNVEV (reference sequence). The CDR3 has 16 amino acids. For the CDR3, the DNA is TGTGCCAGCAGTTTATCCGGACTAGCGACGACCTACGAGCAGTACTTC. It translates to CASSLSGLATTYEQYF.

This clone has just a few counts. DNA of the CDR3: TGTGCCAGCAGCCAAGGGGGGGGCTGGGATTCACCCCTCCACTTT. Protein product: CASSQGGGWDSPLHF. The genes are TRBV11-2 and TRBJ1-6, with D possibly being TRBD1 (6 bases). V lost 5 bases, J lost 8 bases, and 16 bases lay in between. Looked up from germline, CDR1 is SGHAT and CDR2 is FQNNGV. This CDR3 comprises 15 residues.

V and J are TRBV5-1 and TRBJ2-1, with 9 bases lining up with TRBD2. V shed 4 bases, J shed 4 bases, and the junction held 18 bases outside the gene matches. Germline V CDR1 and CDR2: SGHRS, YFSETQ. The CDR3 extends over 19 amino acids. CDR3 loop: CASSPHGLAGRKGYNEQFF. The CDR3 coding sequence is TGCGCCAGCAGCCCCCACGGGCTAGCGGGAAGAAAGGGATACAATGAGCAGTTCTTC.

The gene calls are TRBV11-2 and TRBJ2-1; D unclear. This CDR3 spans 11 amino acids. Germline V CDR1 and CDR2: SGHAT, FQNNGV. Trimming removed 3 bases from V and 6 bases from J, with 3 bases in between. The CDR3 protein is CASSLSNEQFF. CDR3 nucleotide sequence: TGTGCCAGCAGCTTGAGCAATGAGCAGTTCTTC.

This clone is medium-sized by share. V gene TRBV5-5 combines with J gene TRBJ1-5; 9 bases match TRBD1. Germline V gives CDR1 SGHKS, CDR2 YYEKEE (reference sequence). Trimming at V came to 3 bases and at J to 6 bases, leaving 1 base not matched to a gene. The CDR3 consists of 13 residues. The CDR3 region is CASSWTGAQPQHF. CDR3 coding DNA: TGTGCCAGCAGCTGGACAGGGGCTCAGCCCCAGCATTTT.

This clone appeared once. The chain is built from TRBV7-9 and TRBJ1-5; no firm D call. Trimming cost V 3 bases and J 4 bases, with 7 bases left between them. Germline CDR1 and CDR2: SEHNR and FQNEAQ (reference sequence). The CDR3 extends over 13 amino acids. The CDR3 DNA reads as TGTGCCAGCAGCTTGGCACGAAATCAGCCCCAGCATTTT. This encodes CASSLARNQPQHF.

V is TRBV6-1 and J is TRBJ1-2; possible D gene TRBD1, 5 bases. The V and J ends lost 3 bases and 4 bases respectively, with 9 bases between them. The CDR3 runs to 13 residues. The germline CDR1 and CDR2 sequences are MNHNS and SASEGT. CDR3 sequence: CASSDDRLYGYTF. The DNA of the CDR3 is TGTGCCAGCAGTGACGACAGACTCTATGGCTACACCTTC.

V is TRBV25-1 and J is TRBJ2-3, with D unresolved. The V and J ends lost 7 bases and 1 base respectively, with 9 bases between them. The germline CDR1 and CDR2 sequences are MGHDK and SYGVNS. This CDR3 is built from 13 residues. For the CDR3, the DNA is TGTGCCAGCAACGACTTGGGCACAGATACGCAGTATTTT. The encoded protein is CASNDLGTDTQYF.

The rearrangement links TRBV18 to TRBJ2-1; TRBD2 is a possible D gene (5 bases). CDR3 length equals 16 residues. V lost 6 bases and J lost 1, with 16 bases in between. Germline CDR1 is KGHSH and CDR2 is LQKENI. CDR3 protein: CASSPVFSGSYNEQFF. Written as DNA, the CDR3 is TGTGCCAGCTCCCCCGTGTTTTCGGGGTCCTACAATGAGCAGTTCTTC.

The chain combines TRBV9 with TRBJ2-1; TRBD2 matches 13 bases. CDR1 and CDR2 (germline): SGDLS, YYNGEE. After removal of 4 bases from V and 10 bases from J, the junction contained 8 bases not matched to a gene. CDR3 size: 15 residues. CDR3 sequence: CASSSRTSGREEQFF. For the CDR3, the DNA is TGTGCCAGCAGCTCGAGGACTAGCGGGAGAGAAGAGCAGTTCTTC.

The chain has TRBV10-3 and TRBJ2-7; 8 nucleotides line up with TRBD1. Germline V gene data show CDR1 as ENHRY and CDR2 as SYGVKD. The CDR3 totals 14 residues. Unmatched junction bases numbered 8, after V lost 6 bases and J lost 4 bases. The CDR3 spells CAISRTGWEYEQYF. The CDR3 DNA sequence: TGTGCCATCAGCAGGACAGGGTGGGAATACGAGCAGTACTTC.